Presented here are 26 T cell receptor beta chains from one specimen sequenced in a study of T cell responses to AZD1222 COVID-19 vaccine. Produced via immunoSEQ multiplex PCR; TCRdb's table is partial and in-frame only. This sample carries roughly 130,000 clones, approximately 85% of them seen once, and the ten largest clones take under 2%. The sequencing here drew on peripheral blood, taken on day 0 of AZD1222 vaccination. The receptors shown here come from an adult in good health.

V and J are TRBV7-9 and TRBJ1-5, with D tentatively TRBD1 (5 bases). The CDR3 length is 12 residues. The germline V gene encodes CDR1 SEHNR and CDR2 FQNEAQ (reference sequence). V gave up 4 bases and J gave up 4 bases, with 5 bases separating them. The CDR3 is CASSSGNQPQHF. The CDR3 DNA reads as TGTGCCAGCAGCTCAGGGAATCAGCCCCAGCATTTT.

J is TRBJ2-7 and V is TRBV30; possibly TRBD2 for D (6 bases). From germline, CDR1 is GTSNPN and CDR2 SVGIG (reference sequence). This CDR3 is built from 15 residues. Trimming removed 4 bases at V and 0 bases at J, with 16 bases between. The DNA for the CDR3 is TGTGCCTGGACCTGGGACTCCAGGAGCTCCTACGAGCAGTACTTC. This encodes CAWTWDSRSSYEQYF.

V usage is TRBV7-9 and J usage is TRBJ1-1; D not certain. With 1 base removed from V and 0 bases from J, the gap between germline ends came to 9 bases. Germline values: CDR1 SEHNR, CDR2 FQNEAQ (reference sequence). The CDR3 loop spans 15 amino acids. CDR3 amino acids: CASSLEDSMNTEAFF. Here the CDR3 DNA reads TGTGCCAGCAGCTTAGAGGACTCCATGAACACTGAAGCTTTCTTT.

This clone was picked up a small number of times. The chain links TRBV4-3 to TRBJ1-5; D possibly corresponds to TRBD1 (5 bases). The CDR3 runs to 16 residues. V was cut by 0 bases and J by 2 bases, with 11 bases left in between. Looked up from germline, CDR1 is LGHNA and CDR2 is YSLEER. The chain's CDR3 is CASSQDVTVRNQPQHF. Here the CDR3 DNA reads TGCGCCAGCAGCCAAGACGTGACAGTTCGCAATCAGCCCCAGCATTTT.

This chain connects TRBV6-1 to TRBJ1-2, with D unresolved. The CDR3 runs 15 residues. V gave up 1 base and J gave up 3 bases, with 12 bases separating them. Germline values: CDR1 MNHNS, CDR2 SASEGT. CDR3 sequence (DNA): TGTGCCAGCAGTGAAGACGGGTACGGGGACTATGGCTACACCTTC. It yields the protein CASSEDGYGDYGYTF.

The DNA of the CDR3 is TGTGCCAGCAGTCCCGAAGTTGGAGAGCAGTTCTTC. Residues: CASSPEVGEQFF. V is TRBV6-2 or TRBV6-3 and J is TRBJ2-1; D unclear. Trimming shortened V by 5 bases and J by 10 bases, and 12 bases separated the two germline ends. The CDR3 length is 12 residues. Per the germline V gene, CDR1 is MNHEY and CDR2 is SVGEGT.

The chain couples TRBV24-1 to TRBJ2-1, with D unclear. V lost 7 bases to trimming and J lost 0 bases, with 12 bases between them. The germline V gene encodes CDR1 KGHDR and CDR2 SFDVKD. The CDR3 extends over 15 amino acids. CDR3 protein: CATSRLGSSYNEQFF. In DNA, the CDR3 is TGTGCCACCAGCCGCCTGGGAAGCTCCTACAATGAGCAGTTCTTC.

This sequence joins TRBV19 and TRBJ1-2; no reliable D call. Trimming removed 3 bases from V and 2 bases from J, with 4 bases in between. The CDR3 sequence is 12 residues long. Germline CDR1 and CDR2: LNHDA and SQIVND (reference sequence). The CDR3 DNA reads as TGTGCCAGTAGTATCGAGAACTATGGCTACACCTTC. It specifies CASSIENYGYTF.

This clone was seen just once. This chain joins TRBV24-1 and TRBJ2-3, with 8 bases lining up with TRBD2. J was trimmed by 1 base and V by 4 bases; bases with no gene match: 9. Germline values: CDR1 KGHDR, CDR2 SFDVKD. The CDR3 totals 17 residues. For the CDR3, the DNA is TGTGCCACCAGTGACCCATCTGGGCGGGGGGGCACAGATACGCAGTATTTT. Amino acids: CATSDPSGRGGTDTQYF.

In its sample, this clone was seen once. This chain uses TRBV6-5 with TRBJ1-6; 7 bases agree with TRBD1. CDR1 and CDR2 (germline): MNHEY, SVGAGI. V lost 2 bases and J lost 10; bases outside the gene matches: 2. The CDR3 has 13 residues. CDR3 residues: CASSYEGASPLHF. The CDR3 nucleotides are TGTGCCAGCAGTTACGAGGGGGCGTCACCCCTCCACTTT.

This clone has a single count. The rearrangement links TRBV6-5 to TRBJ2-5, with 7 bases aligning to TRBD2. Trimming removed 7 bases from V and 4 bases from J; junction bases left unmatched: 6. This CDR3 is built from 13 residues. Germline CDR1 is MNHEY and CDR2 is SVGAGI. CDR3 coding DNA: TGTGCCAGCAATCTAGCGGTAAGAGAGACCCAGTACTTC. Protein product: CASNLAVRETQYF.

This clone is a singleton in its sample. The CDR3 DNA reads as TGTGCCAGCACCCCTCTAGCGGGGACCCTTGGGCGGGTCCACGAGCAGTACTTC. Translated, it gives CASTPLAGTLGRVHEQYF. This chain uses TRBV7-2 with TRBJ2-7, with TRBD2 matching 9 bases. The V and J ends lost 7 bases and 5 bases, in that order; junction bases with no gene match: 21. Germline V gene data show CDR1 as SGHTA and CDR2 as FQGNSA. The CDR3 is 18 residues long.

V is TRBV5-1 and J is TRBJ1-4; D may be TRBD1 (6 bases). V was trimmed by 2 bases and J by 5 bases, leaving 10 bases between them. CDR3 size: 14 residues. Germline lookup yields CDR1 SGHRS and CDR2 YFSETQ. The CDR3 DNA sequence: TGCGCCAGCAGCTTAACAGGGTGGAATGAAAAACTGTTTTTT. It specifies CASSLTGWNEKLFF.

The J gene is TRBJ2-3, the V gene TRBV3-1 (or the pseudogene TRBV3-2), with 11 bases matching TRBD2. Germline CDR1 LGHDT, CDR2 YNNKEL (reference sequence). This CDR3 comprises 20 residues. Trimming cost V 4 bases and J 6 bases; bases outside gene matches: 21. This CDR3 is CASSPPLSPGTSGPRDTQYF. DNA of the CDR3: TGTGCCAGCAGCCCCCCCCTTTCCCCCGGGACTAGCGGTCCAAGGGATACGCAGTATTTT.

This clone occurred a few times. The chain uses TRBV5-4 and TRBJ2-1, with a possible D match to TRBD1 (5 bases). V lost 3 bases and J 8 bases, leaving 9 bases between the germline ends. Per the germline V gene, CDR1 is SGHNT and CDR2 is YYREEE (reference sequence). This CDR3 has 12 amino acids. CDR3 in DNA: TGTGCCAGCAGCTCAGGGTTCCATGAGCAGTTCTTC. Its translation: CASSSGFHEQFF.

This clone was detected a few times. The chain uses TRBV27 and TRBJ2-3, with TRBD1 as a possible D gene (5 bases). V was shortened by 2 bases and J by 4 bases, with 10 bases between the two germline ends. Germline loops: CDR1 MNHEY, CDR2 SMNVEV (reference sequence). The CDR3 runs to 14 residues. CDR3 loop: CASSLTRAADTQYF. The DNA of the CDR3 is TGTGCCAGCAGTTTAACCAGGGCCGCAGATACGCAGTATTTT.

This chain connects TRBV5-1 to TRBJ2-7; the D gene is possibly TRBD1 (5 bases). This CDR3 region has 16 residues. In germline, CDR1 is SGHRS, CDR2 YFSETQ. Trimming shortened V by 2 bases and J by 0 bases, and 15 bases separated the two germline ends. The DNA for the CDR3 is TGCGCCAGCAGCTTCGGTCTTGACAGACCCTCCTACGAGCAGTACTTC. Encoded protein: CASSFGLDRPSYEQYF.

This chain uses TRBV9 with TRBJ1-1, with a tentative D call TRBD1 (5 bases). The CDR3 loop spans 15 amino acids. V was shortened by 0 bases and J by 4 bases, with 13 bases between the two germline ends. The germline CDR1 and CDR2 sequences are SGDLS and YYNGEE. In DNA form, the CDR3 reads TGTGCCAGCAGCGTAGGTATAGGGGCCGGCACTGAAGCTTTCTTT. Protein product: CASSVGIGAGTEAFF.

The chain couples TRBV10-3 to TRBJ2-5, with D perhaps being TRBD1 or TRBD2 (5 bases each). Trimming took 3 bases from V and 2 from J, leaving 13 bases between them. In germline, CDR1 is ENHRY, CDR2 SYGVKD. This CDR3 has 15 amino acids. The CDR3 reads CAISEGSGQQETQYF. DNA for the CDR3: TGTGCCATCAGTGAAGGATCGGGGCAACAAGAGACCCAGTACTTC.

The chain couples TRBV12-3 or TRBV12-4 to TRBJ2-7, with 11 positions matching TRBD2. This CDR3 region has 13 residues. Germline trimming cut 7 bases from V and 2 bases from J; bases unmatched to any gene: 1. The CDR3 region has the DNA TGTGCCAGCATAGCGGGAGGGACCTACGAGCAGTACTTC. This encodes CASIAGGTYEQYF.

The genes are TRBV7-8 and TRBJ1-5; D uncertain. The CDR3 runs to 13 residues. The V gene lost 4 bases and the J gene lost 5 bases, with 9 bases spanning the gap. Germline values: CDR1 SGHVS, CDR2 FQNEAQ. CDR3 residues: CASSSPQDQPQHF. CDR3 sequence (DNA): TGTGCCAGCAGCTCCCCCCAAGATCAGCCCCAGCATTTT.

The chain is built from TRBV11-2 and TRBJ2-5, with TRBD2 identical over 13 bases. The V gene end was trimmed by 5 bases and the J gene end by 5 bases; junction bases not matched to a gene: 11. From germline, CDR1 is SGHAT and CDR2 FQNNGV. The CDR3 is 17 residues long. The CDR3 nucleotides read TGTGCCAGCAGCACCGGACTAGCGGGGGTCACCAGGGAGACCCAGTACTTC. Protein product: CASSTGLAGVTRETQYF.

The CDR3 region is CAASIGQGDTQYF. For the CDR3, the DNA is TGTGCGGCCTCGATTGGGCAGGGAGATACGCAGTATTTT. The chain is built from TRBV19 and TRBJ2-3; maybe TRBD1 (5 bases). The CDR3 runs 13 residues. CDR1 and CDR2 (germline): LNHDA, SQIVND (reference sequence).

This clone was recorded once. This chain joins TRBV5-5 and TRBJ1-2; the D is unclear. With 2 bases removed from V and 3 bases from J, the gap between germline ends came to 8 bases. The germline V gene encodes CDR1 SGHKS and CDR2 YYEKEE (reference sequence). The CDR3 runs 13 residues. The CDR3 sequence is CASSFLNHYGYTF. The CDR3 coding sequence is TGTGCCAGCAGCTTTCTCAATCACTATGGCTACACCTTC. The whole variable domain, filled in from reference TRBV5-5 and TRBJ1-2, reads DAGVTQSPTHLIKTRGQQVTLRCSPISGHKSVSWYQQVLGQGPQFIFQYYEKEERGRGNFPDRFSARQFPNYSSELNVNALLLGDSALYLCASSFLNHYGYTFGSGTRLTVV.

This chain's CDR3 is CASRPRETQYF. CDR3 sequence (DNA): TGTGCCAGCAGGCCGAGAGAGACCCAGTACTTC. This rearrangement joins TRBV7-9 to TRBJ2-5; D is unclear. V shed 6 bases and J shed 4 bases, with 6 bases lying between them. This CDR3 has 11 amino acids. Germline V lookup: CDR1 SEHNR, CDR2 FQNEAQ (reference sequence).

The chain combines TRBV3-1 (or the pseudogene TRBV3-2) with TRBJ1-5; no clear D gene. The V gene lost 2 bases and the J gene lost 7 bases, with 12 bases spanning the gap. The CDR3 loop spans 14 amino acids. Germline lookup yields CDR1 LGHDT and CDR2 YNNKEL (reference sequence). CDR3 coding DNA: TGTGCCAGCAGCCAACGGGCAGGCGGGCAGCCCCAGCATTTT. This gives the protein CASSQRAGGQPQHF.